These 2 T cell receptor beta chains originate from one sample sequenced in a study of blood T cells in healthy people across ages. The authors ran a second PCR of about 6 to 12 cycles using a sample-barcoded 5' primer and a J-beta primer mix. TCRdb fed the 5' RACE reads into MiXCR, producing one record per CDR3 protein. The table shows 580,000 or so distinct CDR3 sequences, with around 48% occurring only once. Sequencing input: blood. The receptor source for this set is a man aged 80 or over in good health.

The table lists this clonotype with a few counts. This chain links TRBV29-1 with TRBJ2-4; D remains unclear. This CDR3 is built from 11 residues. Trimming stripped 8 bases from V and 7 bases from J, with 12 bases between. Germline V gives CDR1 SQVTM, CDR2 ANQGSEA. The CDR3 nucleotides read TGCAGCTTCCGCGGCTCGAACATTCAGTACTTC. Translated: CSFRGSNIQYF.

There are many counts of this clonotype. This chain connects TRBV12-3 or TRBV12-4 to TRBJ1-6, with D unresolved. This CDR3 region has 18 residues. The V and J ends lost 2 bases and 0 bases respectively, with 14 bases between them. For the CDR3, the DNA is TGTGCCAGCAGTTTATGGACTTCACTCAGCTCCTATAATTCACCCCTCCACTTT. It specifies CASSLWTSLSSYNSPLHF.